Listed below are T cell receptor beta chains from one sample, sequenced in a study of blood T cells in healthy people across ages. TCRdb reprocessed the 5' RACE reads via MiXCR and lists one record per CDR3 protein. The sample yields just under 550,000 distinct CDR3 sequences, 24% seen once. These data are also associated with another study on T cells of mothers and their children.

Sequenced sample: blood. The receptors originated from a boy aged 10-17 years in good health. Each CDR3 is given with its conserved first and last residue. Each record gives: clone size, V gene, J gene, D gene, CDR3 DNA, CDR3 protein. The D gene is left open where the match is weak. Not all rows give a size; the values are once, few, many and, for expanded clones, a class.

abundance: many; v_gene: TRBV6-2/TRBV6-3; j_gene: TRBJ2-6; d_gene: -; CDR3nt: TGTGCCAGCAGTTACACGGGCTCTGGGGCCAACGTCCTGACTTTC; CDR3aa: CASSYTGSGANVLTF
abundance: -; v_gene: TRBV5-6; j_gene: TRBJ2-1; d_gene: -; CDR3nt: TGTGCCAGCAGCTTCATGAGCGGAGCAAACCGCGAGCAGTTCTTC; CDR3aa: CASSFMSGANREQFF
abundance: many; v_gene: TRBV28; j_gene: TRBJ2-7; d_gene: -; CDR3nt: TGTGCCAGCAGTTTTGGGCCTTCCTACGAGCAGTACTTC; CDR3aa: CASSFGPSYEQYF
abundance: -; v_gene: TRBV4-1; j_gene: TRBJ2-5; d_gene: TRBD2; CDR3nt: TGCGCCAGCAGCCAGGAAGCGGGGCGGATCGAGACCCAGTCCTTC; CDR3aa: CASSQEAGRIETQSF
abundance: -; v_gene: TRBV18; j_gene: TRBJ2-6; d_gene: -; CDR3nt: TGTGCCAGCTCACTCATGGACAGCTCTGGGGCCAACGTCCTGACTTTC; CDR3aa: CASSLMDSSGANVLTF
abundance: -; v_gene: TRBV5-1; j_gene: TRBJ2-7; d_gene: -; CDR3nt: TGCGCCAGCAGCTTGGACAGGTTTAATTACGAGCAGTACTTC; CDR3aa: CASSLDRFNYEQYF
abundance: -; v_gene: TRBV28; j_gene: TRBJ1-2; d_gene: -; CDR3nt: TGTGCCAGCAGGCCCGGGGGGGGGTATGGCTACACCTTC; CDR3aa: CASRPGGGYGYTF
abundance: -; v_gene: TRBV4-3; j_gene: TRBJ2-1; d_gene: TRBD2; CDR3nt: TGCGCCAGCAGCCAAGATGGCGGGACTAGCAGCAATGAGCAGTTCTTC; CDR3aa: CASSQDGGTSSNEQFF
abundance: -; v_gene: TRBV19; j_gene: TRBJ2-7; d_gene: -; CDR3nt: TGTGCCAGCAGTATATCCGGTTACGAGCAGTACTTC; CDR3aa: CASSISGYEQYF
abundance: few; v_gene: TRBV7-2; j_gene: TRBJ2-1; d_gene: -; CDR3nt: TGTGCCAGCAGTCCAATGGATCAGGAGCAGTTCTTC; CDR3aa: CASSPMDQEQFF
abundance: -; v_gene: TRBV30; j_gene: TRBJ2-7; d_gene: -; CDR3nt: TGTGCCTGGAGTCGCTTGTCCCCTACAGGGACCGAGCAGTACTTC; CDR3aa: CAWSRLSPTGTEQYF
abundance: -; v_gene: TRBV7-9; j_gene: TRBJ1-1; d_gene: -; CDR3nt: TGTGCCAGCAGCTTCACGTACGGGGACGCTGAAGCTTTCTTT; CDR3aa: CASSFTYGDAEAFF
abundance: once; v_gene: TRBV4-3; j_gene: TRBJ2-1; d_gene: -; CDR3nt: TGCGCCAGCAGCCAAGATCTACAGCCGAACTACAATGAGCAGTTCTTC; CDR3aa: CASSQDLQPNYNEQFF
abundance: few; v_gene: TRBV12-3/TRBV12-4; j_gene: TRBJ1-2; d_gene: -; CDR3nt: TGTGCCAGCAGCTTCGGGGCAGGACGGAACTATGGCTACACCTTC; CDR3aa: CASSFGAGRNYGYTF
abundance: -; v_gene: TRBV7-3; j_gene: TRBJ2-7; d_gene: TRBD2; CDR3nt: TGTGCCAGCAGCACTCGGACTAGCGGGATCTCCTACGAGCAGTACTTC; CDR3aa: CASSTRTSGISYEQYF
abundance: few; v_gene: TRBV5-6; j_gene: TRBJ1-2; d_gene: -; CDR3nt: TGTGCCAGCAGCTTGGACAGGGCTGTGGGCTACACCTTC; CDR3aa: CASSLDRAVGYTF
abundance: once; v_gene: TRBV25-1; j_gene: TRBJ2-3; d_gene: TRBD2; CDR3nt: TGTGCCAGCAGACCGGACGAAGCCACCTTATATCGGACTAGCGGGGGGCCGTGGTATACGCAGTATTTT; CDR3aa: CASRPDEATLYRTSGGPWYTQYF
abundance: few; v_gene: TRBV4-3; j_gene: TRBJ1-2; d_gene: -; CDR3nt: TGCGCCAGCAGCCAAGCCCGCTCCGGTGGCTACACCTTC; CDR3aa: CASSQARSGGYTF
abundance: -; v_gene: TRBV5-4; j_gene: TRBJ1-2; d_gene: -; CDR3nt: TGTGCCAGCAGCTTGGCAGGGGCGGCTTATGGCTACACCTTC; CDR3aa: CASSLAGAAYGYTF
abundance: -; v_gene: TRBV20-1; j_gene: TRBJ2-3; d_gene: -; CDR3nt: TGCAGTGCTAGATCGTCCGGGCCCACAGATACGCAGTATTTT; CDR3aa: CSARSSGPTDTQYF
abundance: -; v_gene: TRBV28; j_gene: TRBJ2-7; d_gene: TRBD2; CDR3nt: TGTGCCAGCAGGGGTCTGACTAGCGGGAGAATGGTCTACGAGCAGTACTTC; CDR3aa: CASRGLTSGRMVYEQYF
abundance: few; v_gene: TRBV6-1; j_gene: TRBJ1-2; d_gene: -; CDR3nt: TGTGCCAGCAGTGAAACAATGGCAGGGAACTATGGCTACACCTTC; CDR3aa: CASSETMAGNYGYTF
abundance: -; v_gene: TRBV27; j_gene: TRBJ2-7; d_gene: -; CDR3nt: TGTGCCAGCAGTTTATTAGCCAGGGGAGGACTCTACGAGCAGTACTTC; CDR3aa: CASSLLARGGLYEQYF
abundance: -; v_gene: TRBV12-3/TRBV12-4; j_gene: TRBJ2-5; d_gene: TRBD1; CDR3nt: TGTGCCAGCAGTGGGTGGCCCGCGGGACAGGGTGATCAAGAGACCCAGTACTTC; CDR3aa: CASSGWPAGQGDQETQYF
abundance: -; v_gene: TRBV6-1; j_gene: TRBJ2-5; d_gene: TRBD1; CDR3nt: TGTGCCAGCAGTCCGGTGTGGCAGGGGGAATTTCAAGAGACCCAGTACTTC; CDR3aa: CASSPVWQGEFQETQYF
abundance: once; v_gene: TRBV18; j_gene: TRBJ1-3; d_gene: TRBD1; CDR3nt: TGTGCCAGCTCACCACTCAAGGGGGCGAACACCATATATTTT; CDR3aa: CASSPLKGANTIYF
abundance: once; v_gene: TRBV4-1; j_gene: TRBJ2-5; d_gene: TRBD1; CDR3nt: TGCGCCAGCAGCCAAGCAGGGACAGGGGACGGAGAGCAGTACTTC; CDR3aa: CASSQAGTGDGEQYF
abundance: -; v_gene: TRBV20-1; j_gene: TRBJ2-4; d_gene: -; CDR3nt: TGCAGCGGACCCATCAGCGGCTCCAAAAACATTCAGTACTTC; CDR3aa: CSGPISGSKNIQYF
abundance: few; v_gene: TRBV6-6; j_gene: TRBJ2-7; d_gene: -; CDR3nt: TGTGCCAGCAGTTACGGCTCTCAGTACGAGCAGTACTTC; CDR3aa: CASSYGSQYEQYF
abundance: -; v_gene: TRBV4-3; j_gene: TRBJ1-2; d_gene: -; CDR3nt: TGCGCCAGCAGCCAAGATCATTGGGGAGGGGTCGCCGGCTACACCTTC; CDR3aa: CASSQDHWGGVAGYTF
abundance: -; v_gene: TRBV6-1; j_gene: TRBJ1-4; d_gene: -; CDR3nt: TGTGCCAGCAGTGCCCTCGGATCGACCGTAGGGGCCTCTACTGAAAAACTGTTTTTT; CDR3aa: CASSALGSTVGASTEKLFF
abundance: -; v_gene: TRBV11-2; j_gene: TRBJ1-4; d_gene: -; CDR3nt: TGTGCCAGCAGCCCTACCATCTCCGGGACGGGTAATGAAAAACTGTTTTTT; CDR3aa: CASSPTISGTGNEKLFF
abundance: few; v_gene: TRBV7-2; j_gene: TRBJ1-1; d_gene: -; CDR3nt: TGTGCCAGCTCCCGGGGGGCGGTTGAAGCTTTCTTT; CDR3aa: CASSRGAVEAFF
abundance: -; v_gene: TRBV29-1; j_gene: TRBJ1-1; d_gene: -; CDR3nt: TGCAGCGTTCTTTACACTGAAGCTTTCTTT; CDR3aa: CSVLYTEAFF
abundance: few; v_gene: TRBV15; j_gene: TRBJ1-1; d_gene: -; CDR3nt: TGTGCCACCAGCAGAGAGGCCGGGGTGGACACTGAAGCTTTCTTT; CDR3aa: CATSREAGVDTEAFF
abundance: -; v_gene: TRBV28; j_gene: TRBJ2-5; d_gene: TRBD2; CDR3nt: TGTGCCAGCACCCAAAAGGGGACTAGCGTGGGAGAGACCCAGTACTTC; CDR3aa: CASTQKGTSVGETQYF
abundance: few; v_gene: TRBV7-2; j_gene: TRBJ2-1; d_gene: TRBD2; CDR3nt: TGTGCCAGCAGCTCACCTTACTCCGGGACTAGCGGTTACAATGAGCAGTTCTTC; CDR3aa: CASSSPYSGTSGYNEQFF
abundance: -; v_gene: TRBV7-2; j_gene: TRBJ1-1; d_gene: -; CDR3nt: TGTGCCAGCAGCCCCCCGGCGGGGGGGAGGACTGAAGCTTTCTTT; CDR3aa: CASSPPAGGRTEAFF
abundance: few; v_gene: TRBV29-1; j_gene: TRBJ1-3; d_gene: -; CDR3nt: TGCAGCTTCCTAGGGATCTCTGGAAACACCATATATTTT; CDR3aa: CSFLGISGNTIYF
abundance: few; v_gene: TRBV6-6; j_gene: TRBJ2-7; d_gene: -; CDR3nt: TGTGCCAGCAGTTACGGGGAACAGGGGACTCCCTACGAGCAGTACTTC; CDR3aa: CASSYGEQGTPYEQYF
abundance: -; v_gene: TRBV12-3/TRBV12-4; j_gene: TRBJ1-1; d_gene: -; CDR3nt: TGTGCCAGCAGTTTACTCGTAGCTGAAGCTTTCTTT; CDR3aa: CASSLLVAEAFF
abundance: few; v_gene: TRBV28; j_gene: TRBJ2-5; d_gene: TRBD1; CDR3nt: TGTGCCAGCAGTTTTAGGACAGGACCCACAGAGACCCAGTACTTC; CDR3aa: CASSFRTGPTETQYF
abundance: -; v_gene: TRBV18; j_gene: TRBJ2-1; d_gene: -; CDR3nt: TGTGCCAGCTCACCGGCAGGGCATGAGCAGTTCTTC; CDR3aa: CASSPAGHEQFF
abundance: few; v_gene: TRBV15; j_gene: TRBJ2-7; d_gene: -; CDR3nt: TGTGCCACCAGCGCGCCTGCGTGGGAGCCCTACGAGCAGTACTTC; CDR3aa: CATSAPAWEPYEQYF
abundance: few; v_gene: TRBV4-1; j_gene: TRBJ2-3; d_gene: -; CDR3nt: TGCGCCAGCAGCCAAGAAGGGGGGCTTACAGATACGCAGTATTTT; CDR3aa: CASSQEGGLTDTQYF
abundance: few; v_gene: TRBV10-3; j_gene: TRBJ2-2; d_gene: TRBD1; CDR3nt: TGTGCCTTACGACAGGGGGCGGACACCGGGGAGCTGTTTTTT; CDR3aa: CALRQGADTGELFF
abundance: few; v_gene: TRBV2; j_gene: TRBJ2-7; d_gene: -; CDR3nt: TGTGCCAGCAAGGAGGTCTTTAGCTCCTACGAGCAGTACTTC; CDR3aa: CASKEVFSSYEQYF
abundance: many; v_gene: TRBV29-1; j_gene: TRBJ2-6; d_gene: -; CDR3nt: TGCAGCGTTGACAACTCTGGGGCCAACGTCCTGACTTTC; CDR3aa: CSVDNSGANVLTF
abundance: -; v_gene: TRBV10-2; j_gene: TRBJ1-5; d_gene: -; CDR3nt: TGCGCCAGCAGTGAGAGATTGAGCAATCAGCCCCAGCATTTT; CDR3aa: CASSERLSNQPQHF